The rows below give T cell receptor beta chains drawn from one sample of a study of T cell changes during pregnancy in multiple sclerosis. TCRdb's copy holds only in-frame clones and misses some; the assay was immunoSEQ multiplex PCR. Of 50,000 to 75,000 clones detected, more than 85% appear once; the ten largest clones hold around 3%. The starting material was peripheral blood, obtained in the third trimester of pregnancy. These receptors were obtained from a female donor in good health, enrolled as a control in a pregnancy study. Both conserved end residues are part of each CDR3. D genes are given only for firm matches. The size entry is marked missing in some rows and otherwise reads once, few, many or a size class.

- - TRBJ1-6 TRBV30 TGTGCCTTAAAGAGGGATTCACCCCTCCACTTT CALKRDSPLHF
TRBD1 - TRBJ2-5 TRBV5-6 TGTGCCAGCAGCTTACCCGGGACAGTAGGGGAGACCCAGTACTTC CASSLPGTVGETQYF
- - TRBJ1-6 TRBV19 TGTGCCAGTAGTGCCCTTCTCGCAGGGGACCCTAATTCACCCCTCCACTTT CASSALLAGDPNSPLHF
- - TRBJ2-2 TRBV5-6 TGTGCCAGCAGCCCTTTTTTAACCGGGGAGCTGTTTTTT CASSPFLTGELFF
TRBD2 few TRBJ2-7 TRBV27 TGTGCCAGCAGTTTAATGGCGGGAGCTTTCTACGAGCAGTACTTC CASSLMAGAFYEQYF
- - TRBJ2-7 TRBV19 TGTGCCAGTAGTATAGTGGCGACAGGGAGGTACGAGCAGTACTTC CASSIVATGRYEQYF
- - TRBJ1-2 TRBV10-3 TGTGCCTTCTTTTCCGAACAGCAGAACTATGGCTACACCTTC CAFFSEQQNYGYTF
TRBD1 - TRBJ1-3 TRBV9 TGTGCCAGCAGCGGGGACGCAGGGGGCTGGTCTGGAAACACCATATATTTT CASSGDAGGWSGNTIYF
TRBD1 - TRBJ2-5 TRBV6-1 TGTGCCAGCAGTGAAGCGACAGGGGGCGCAGAGACCCAGTACTTC CASSEATGGAETQYF
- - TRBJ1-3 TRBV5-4 TGTGCCAGCAGCCATGGAAACACCATATATTTT CASSHGNTIYF
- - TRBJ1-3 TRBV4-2 TGTGCCAGCAGCCCTAGAGGGCAGGGAAACACCATATATTTT CASSPRGQGNTIYF
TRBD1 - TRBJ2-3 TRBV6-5 TGTGCCAGCAGTTACGAGGGGGCTGAAGATACGCAGTATTTT CASSYEGAEDTQYF
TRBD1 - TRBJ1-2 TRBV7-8 TGTGCCAGCAGCATGACAGGGGGCAACTATGGCTACACCTTC CASSMTGGNYGYTF